These 3 T cell receptor beta chains originate from one sample sequenced in a study of blood T cell repertoires in COVID-19. Profiling relied on immunoSEQ multiplex PCR, and the TCRdb table lists in-frame clones only, not all of them. The table shows just over 650,000 clones, with 90% occurring only once. The material sequenced was peripheral blood. All receptors come from a woman aged 18-29 years with acute or convalescent COVID-19.

This clone occurred many times. The J gene is TRBJ2-7, the V gene TRBV6-1, with TRBD1 identical over 7 bases. Looked up from germline, CDR1 is MNHNS and CDR2 is SASEGT. The CDR3 is made up of 14 amino acids. Germline trimming cut 1 base from V and 0 bases from J; bases unmatched to any gene: 0. CDR3 bases: TGTGCCAGCAGTGAAGGGGACAGCTCCTACGAGCAGTACTTC. Translated, it gives CASSEGDSSYEQYF.

The V and J genes are TRBV5-1 and TRBJ1-2; weak D call: TRBD1 (6 bases). The germline V gene has CDR1 SGHRS and CDR2 YFSETQ. Trimming cost V 4 bases and J 5 bases, with 15 bases left between them. The length of the CDR3 is 14 residues. The DNA of the CDR3 is TGCGCCAGCAGCGTGGGGGGCGGAGGGTATGGCTACACCTTC. Translation gives CASSVGGGGYGYTF.

The chain links TRBV6-1 to TRBJ2-5; 7 nucleotides line up with TRBD2. There are 17 residues in the CDR3. In germline, CDR1 is MNHNS, CDR2 SASEGT. J gave up 4 bases and V 2 bases, and 13 bases lay outside the gene matches. The CDR3 DNA follows: TGTGCCAGCAGTGAACTTGTCTCTAGCGGACTTAGAGAGACCCAGTACTTC. Its translation: CASSELVSSGLRETQYF.